Listed here is a single T cell receptor beta chain. These data originate in a study of CD8+CD57+ T cells in acquired aplastic anemia. Trimming cost V 4 bases and J 9 bases, with 12 bases left between them. Germline V gene data show CDR1 as SEHNR and CDR2 as FQNEAQ (reference sequence). This CDR3 is built from 12 residues. Genomic DNA constituted the template upon which TCR beta VDJ and CDR3 profiling was performed. TCRdb re-called the reads through MiXCR, storing one row per CDR3 protein. The sample lists around 190,000 distinct CDR3 sequences; around 63% were seen once. The specimen sequenced was sorted CD4+, CD8+, or CD8+CD57+ T cells (not recorded which) from PBMCs. The clonotype originates from a human donor in good health. V and J are TRBV7-9 and TRBJ2-5; D might be TRBD1 or TRBD2, each matching 5 bases. The CDR3 nucleotides are TGTGCCAGCAGCTCGAGATTGGGGGCCCAGTACTTC. Amino acid sequence: CASSSRLGAQYF.